This TCR beta chain was captured by sequencing in a study of shared clonotypes between healthy human individuals. Deep-level settings were used for running the assay. Method: immunoSEQ multiplex PCR; TCRdb's copy keeps in-frame clones and lacks some. The table shows fewer than 650,000 clones, with roughly four fifths occurring only once. When samples were unsorted, tens of millions of PBMCs were used for genomic DNA. Germline V gives CDR1 GTSNPN, CDR2 SVGIG (reference sequence). V lost 0 bases, J lost 14 bases, and 4 bases stayed unmatched. The CDR3 runs to 11 residues. The receptor comes from a woman in her thirties or forties in good health. Some clones in this sample may be carry-over from other donors' samples. Sequenced sample: PBMCs. The V gene is TRBV30, the J gene TRBJ2-5; TRBD2 agrees at 9 bases. The CDR3 nucleotides are TGTGCCTGGAGTGTAGGCGGGAGGGCATACTTC. This sequence encodes CAWSVGGRAYF. The full variable domain, its missing parts supplied by reference TRBV30 and TRBJ2-5, is SQTIHQWPATLVQPVGSPLSLECTVEGTSNPNLYWYRQAAGRGLQLLFYSVGIGQISSEVPQNLSASRPQDRQFILSSKKLLLSDSGFYLCAWSVGGRAYFGPGTRLLVL.